The present T cell receptor (beta chain) was sequenced within a study of identical twins. General study findings and limits: Monozygotic twin pairs showed more out-of-frame TCR alpha sharing than models estimated.

V dropped 2 bases and J dropped 5 bases, with 13 bases sitting between them. CDR1 and CDR2 from the germline V gene are SGHTA and FQGNSA. CDR3 length: 15 amino acids. Template switching (which added a universal primer site) was used, and cDNA carried unique molecular identifiers. TCRdb recomputed calls from the 5' RACE reads with MiXCR, one row per CDR3 protein. Here the sample spans 450,000 or so distinct CDR3 sequences, roughly an eighth being singletons. This clonotype has at least ten counts. No antigen is known for it. This sample also appeared in a second study, on yellow fever vaccine responses in identical twins.

This TCR derives from a woman younger than 30 in good health. The chain is built from TRBV7-2 and TRBJ2-1; the D gene is possibly TRBD2 (5 bases). The material sequenced was CD4+ T cells sorted from blood. In DNA form, the CDR3 reads TGTGCCAGCAGCTTAATGCGGGTACGAAACAATGAGCAGTTCTTC. It yields the protein CASSLMRVRNNEQFF.